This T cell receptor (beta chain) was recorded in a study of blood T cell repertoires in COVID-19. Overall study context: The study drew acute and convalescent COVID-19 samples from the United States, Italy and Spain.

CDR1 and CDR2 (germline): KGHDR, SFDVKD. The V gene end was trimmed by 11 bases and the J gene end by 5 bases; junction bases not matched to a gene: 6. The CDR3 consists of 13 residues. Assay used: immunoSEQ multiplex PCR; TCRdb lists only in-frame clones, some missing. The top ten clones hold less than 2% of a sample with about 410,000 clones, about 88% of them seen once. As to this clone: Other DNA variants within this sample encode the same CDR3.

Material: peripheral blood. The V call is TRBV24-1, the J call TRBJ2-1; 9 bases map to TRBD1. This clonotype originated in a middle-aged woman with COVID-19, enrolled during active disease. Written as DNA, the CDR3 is TGTGCCAACAGGGACAGGGCGGACAATGAGCAGTTCTTC. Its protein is CANRDRADNEQFF.